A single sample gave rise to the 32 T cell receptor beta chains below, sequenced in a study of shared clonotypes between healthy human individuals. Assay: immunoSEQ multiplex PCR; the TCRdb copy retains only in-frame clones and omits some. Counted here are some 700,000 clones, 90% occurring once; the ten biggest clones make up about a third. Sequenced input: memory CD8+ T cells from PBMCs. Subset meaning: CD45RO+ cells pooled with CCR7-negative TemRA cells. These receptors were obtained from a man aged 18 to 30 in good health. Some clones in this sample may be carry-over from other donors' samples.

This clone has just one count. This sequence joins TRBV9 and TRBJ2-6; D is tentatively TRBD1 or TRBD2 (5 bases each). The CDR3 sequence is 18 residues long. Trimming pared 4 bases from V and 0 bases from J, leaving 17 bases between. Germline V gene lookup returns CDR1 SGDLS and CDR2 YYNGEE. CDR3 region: CASSTSSKGNSGANVLTF. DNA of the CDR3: TGTGCCAGCAGCACTAGTAGTAAGGGGAACTCTGGGGCCAACGTCCTGACTTTC.

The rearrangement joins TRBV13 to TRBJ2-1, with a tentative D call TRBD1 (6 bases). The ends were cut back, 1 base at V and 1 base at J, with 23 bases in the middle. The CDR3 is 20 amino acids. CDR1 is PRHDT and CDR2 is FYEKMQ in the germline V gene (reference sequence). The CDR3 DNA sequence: TGTGCCAGCAGCTTAGTGGTGGACAGCCAGACCCGATTATCCTACAATGAGCAGTTCTTC. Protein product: CASSLVVDSQTRLSYNEQFF.

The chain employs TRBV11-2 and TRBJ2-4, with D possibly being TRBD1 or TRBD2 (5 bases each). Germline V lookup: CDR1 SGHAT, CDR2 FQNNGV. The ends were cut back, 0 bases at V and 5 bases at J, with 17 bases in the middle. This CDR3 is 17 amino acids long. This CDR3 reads CASSLDSLWGMENIQYF. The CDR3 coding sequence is TGTGCCAGCAGCTTAGATTCTCTGTGGGGGATGGAAAACATTCAGTACTTC.

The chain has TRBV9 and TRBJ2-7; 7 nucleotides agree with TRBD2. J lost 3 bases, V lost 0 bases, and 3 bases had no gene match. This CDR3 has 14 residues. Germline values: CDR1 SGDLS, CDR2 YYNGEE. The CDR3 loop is CASSVGGRVYEQYF. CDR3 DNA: TGTGCCAGCAGCGTAGGCGGGAGAGTCTACGAGCAGTACTTC.

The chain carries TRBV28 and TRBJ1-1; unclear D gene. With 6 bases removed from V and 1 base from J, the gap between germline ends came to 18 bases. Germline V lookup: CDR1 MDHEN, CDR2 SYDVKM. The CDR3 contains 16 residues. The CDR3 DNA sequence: TGTGCCAGCAGAGACCCGTCGGGGTTACCGAACACTGAAGCTTTCTTT. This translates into CASRDPSGLPNTEAFF.

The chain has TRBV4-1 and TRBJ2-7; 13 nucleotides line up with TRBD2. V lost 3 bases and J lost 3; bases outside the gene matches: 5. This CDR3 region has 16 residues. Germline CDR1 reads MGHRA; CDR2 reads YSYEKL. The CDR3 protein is CASSHQLAGGIYEQYF. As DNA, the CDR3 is TGCGCCAGCAGCCACCAACTAGCGGGAGGGATCTACGAGCAGTACTTC.

CDR3: CASSWGANTEAFF. As DNA, the CDR3 is TGTGCCAGCAGTTGGGGGGCGAACACTGAAGCTTTCTTT. V gene TRBV7-9 combines with J gene TRBJ1-1; tentative D call: TRBD1 (6 bases). Trimming left V 6 bases short and J 1 base short, with 9 bases between. The CDR3 length is 13 residues. Germline CDR1 reads SEHNR; CDR2 reads FQNEAQ (reference sequence).

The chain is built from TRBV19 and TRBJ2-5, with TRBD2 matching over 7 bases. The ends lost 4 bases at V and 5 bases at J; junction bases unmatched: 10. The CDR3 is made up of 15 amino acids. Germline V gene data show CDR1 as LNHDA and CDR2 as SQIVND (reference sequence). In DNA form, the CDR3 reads TGTGCCAGTAGTAGCGGGGGTCGGGGACCGGAGACCCAGTACTTC. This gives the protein CASSSGGRGPETQYF.

The CDR3 spells CASSLFRGEGQFF. The CDR3 DNA sequence: TGTGCCAGCAGTTTATTTCGGGGGGAGGGGCAGTTCTTC. This rearrangement joins TRBV28 to TRBJ2-1; 7 bases match TRBD2. From germline, CDR1 is MDHEN and CDR2 SYDVKM. Germline trimming cut 1 base from V and 12 bases from J; bases unmatched to any gene: 6. The CDR3 extends over 13 amino acids.

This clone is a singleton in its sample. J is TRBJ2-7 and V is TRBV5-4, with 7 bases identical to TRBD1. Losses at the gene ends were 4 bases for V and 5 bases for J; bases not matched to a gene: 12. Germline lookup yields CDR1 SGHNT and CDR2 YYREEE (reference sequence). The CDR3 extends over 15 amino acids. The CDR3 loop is CASSPGTASPHEQYF. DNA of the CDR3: TGTGCCAGCAGCCCCGGGACAGCAAGTCCCCACGAGCAGTACTTC.

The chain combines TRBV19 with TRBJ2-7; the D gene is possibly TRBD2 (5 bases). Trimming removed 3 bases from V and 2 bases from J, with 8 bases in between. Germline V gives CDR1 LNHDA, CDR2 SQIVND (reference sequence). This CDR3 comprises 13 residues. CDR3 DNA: TGTGCCAGTAGTATCGGGAAGACCTACGAGCAGTACTTC. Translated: CASSIGKTYEQYF. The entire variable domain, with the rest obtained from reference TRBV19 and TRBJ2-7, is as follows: DGGITQSPKYLFRKEGQNVTLSCEQNLNHDAMYWYRQDPGQGLRLIYYSQIVNDFQKGDIAEGYSVSREKKESFPLTVTSAQKNPTAFYLCASSIGKTYEQYFGPGTRLTVT.

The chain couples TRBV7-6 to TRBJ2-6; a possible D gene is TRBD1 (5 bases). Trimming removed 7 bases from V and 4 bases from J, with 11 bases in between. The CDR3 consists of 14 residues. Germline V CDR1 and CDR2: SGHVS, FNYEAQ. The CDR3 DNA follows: TGTGCCAGCACCAACCGACAGGGGGCCAACGTCCTGACTTTC. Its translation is CASTNRQGANVLTF.

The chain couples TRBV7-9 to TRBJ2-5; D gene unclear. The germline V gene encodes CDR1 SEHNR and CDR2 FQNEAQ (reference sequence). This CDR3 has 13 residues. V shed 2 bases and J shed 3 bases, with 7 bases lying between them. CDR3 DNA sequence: TGTGCCAGCAGCTTACCAGGAGAAGAGACCCAGTACTTC. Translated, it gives CASSLPGEETQYF.

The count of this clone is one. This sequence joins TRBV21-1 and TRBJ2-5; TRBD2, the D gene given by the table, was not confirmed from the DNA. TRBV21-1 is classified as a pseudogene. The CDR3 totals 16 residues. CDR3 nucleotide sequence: TGTGCCAGCAGCAAAGATGAAGGCGGGAGAAGAGAGACCCAGTACTTC. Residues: CASSKDEGGRRETQYF.

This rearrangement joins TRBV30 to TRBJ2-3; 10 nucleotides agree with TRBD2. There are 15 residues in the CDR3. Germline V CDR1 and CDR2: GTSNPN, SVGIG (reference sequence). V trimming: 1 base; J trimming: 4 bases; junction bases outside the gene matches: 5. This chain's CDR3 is CAWSATSGLADTQYF. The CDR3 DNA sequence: TGTGCCTGGAGTGCGACTAGCGGGTTAGCAGATACGCAGTATTTT.

CDR3 residues: CASSQTPGTVGYEQYF. The CDR3, as DNA: TGCGCCAGCAGCCAAACCCCCGGGACAGTCGGTTACGAGCAGTACTTC. The chain recombines TRBV4-1 with TRBJ2-7; TRBD1 aligns across 7 bases. CDR1 MGHRA and CDR2 YSYEKL come from the germline V gene. The CDR3 sequence is 16 residues long. The V and J ends lost 2 bases and 4 bases, in that order; junction bases with no gene match: 11.

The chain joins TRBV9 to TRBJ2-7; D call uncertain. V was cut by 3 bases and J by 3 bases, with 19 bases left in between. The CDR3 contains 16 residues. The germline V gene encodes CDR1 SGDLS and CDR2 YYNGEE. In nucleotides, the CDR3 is TGTGCCAGCAGCGATAGGCCCGGACGACCCTACTACGAGCAGTACTTC. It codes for CASSDRPGRPYYEQYF.

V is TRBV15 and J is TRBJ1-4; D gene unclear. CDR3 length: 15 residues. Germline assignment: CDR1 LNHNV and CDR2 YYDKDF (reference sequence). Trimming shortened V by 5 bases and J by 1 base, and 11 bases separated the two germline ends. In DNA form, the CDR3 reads TGTGCCACCAGCTCCTACGGAGGAACTAATGAAAAACTGTTTTTT. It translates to CATSSYGGTNEKLFF.

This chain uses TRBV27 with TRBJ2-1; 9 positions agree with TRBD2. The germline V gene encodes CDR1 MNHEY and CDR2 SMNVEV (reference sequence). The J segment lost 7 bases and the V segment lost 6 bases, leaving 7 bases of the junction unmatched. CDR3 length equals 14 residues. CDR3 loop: CASRGASGANEQFF. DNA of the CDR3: TGTGCCAGCAGGGGAGCTAGCGGGGCTAATGAGCAGTTCTTC.

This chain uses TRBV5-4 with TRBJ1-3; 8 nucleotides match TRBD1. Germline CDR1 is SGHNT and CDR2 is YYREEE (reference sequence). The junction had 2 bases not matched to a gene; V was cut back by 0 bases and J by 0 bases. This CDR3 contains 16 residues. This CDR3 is CASSLDRGNSGNTIYF. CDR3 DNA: TGTGCCAGCAGCTTGGACAGGGGGAACTCTGGAAACACCATATATTTT.

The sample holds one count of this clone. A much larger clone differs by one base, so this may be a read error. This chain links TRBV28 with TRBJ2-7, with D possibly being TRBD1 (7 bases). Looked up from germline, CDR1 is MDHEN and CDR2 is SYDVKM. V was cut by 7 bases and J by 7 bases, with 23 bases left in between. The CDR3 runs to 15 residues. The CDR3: CASTWTGREVEEQYF. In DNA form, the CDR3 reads TGTGCCAGCACATGGACAGGTAGGGAGGTTGAAGAGCAGTACTTC.

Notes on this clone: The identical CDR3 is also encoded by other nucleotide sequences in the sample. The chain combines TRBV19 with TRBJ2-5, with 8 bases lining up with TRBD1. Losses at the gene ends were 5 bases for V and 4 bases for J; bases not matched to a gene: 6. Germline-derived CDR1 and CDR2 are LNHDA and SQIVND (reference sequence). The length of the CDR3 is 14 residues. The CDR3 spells CASSLRTGPETQYF. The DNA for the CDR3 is TGTGCCAGTAGTCTTAGGACAGGGCCAGAGACCCAGTACTTC. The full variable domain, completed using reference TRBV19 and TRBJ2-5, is DGGITQSPKYLFRKEGQNVTLSCEQNLNHDAMYWYRQDPGQGLRLIYYSQIVNDFQKGDIAEGYSVSREKKESFPLTVTSAQKNPTAFYLCASSLRTGPETQYFGPGTRLLVL.

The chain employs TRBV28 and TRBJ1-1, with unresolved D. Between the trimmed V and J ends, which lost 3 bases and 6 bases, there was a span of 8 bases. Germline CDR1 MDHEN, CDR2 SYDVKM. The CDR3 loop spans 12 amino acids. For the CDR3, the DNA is TGTGCCAGCAGTTTTGGAGAGTCTGAAGCTTTCTTT. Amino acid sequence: CASSFGESEAFF.

The CDR3 reads CASSQDSEQYF. The CDR3 DNA is TGCGCCAGCAGCCAAGATTCCGAGCAGTACTTC. The rearrangement joins TRBV4-1 to TRBJ2-7; D uncertain. This CDR3 spans 11 amino acids. V dropped 0 bases and J dropped 6 bases, with 3 bases sitting between them. In germline, CDR1 is MGHRA, CDR2 YSYEKL.

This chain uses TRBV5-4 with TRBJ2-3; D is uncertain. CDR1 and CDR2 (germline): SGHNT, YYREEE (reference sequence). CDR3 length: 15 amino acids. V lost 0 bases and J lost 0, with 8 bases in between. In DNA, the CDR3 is TGTGCCAGCAGCTTGGAACCGCCGAGCACAGATACGCAGTATTTT. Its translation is CASSLEPPSTDTQYF.

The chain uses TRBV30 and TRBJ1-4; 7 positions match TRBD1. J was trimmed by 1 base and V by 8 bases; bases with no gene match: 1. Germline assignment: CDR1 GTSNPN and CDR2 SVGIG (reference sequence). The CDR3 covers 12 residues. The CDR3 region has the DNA TGTGCCCAGGGGGGAACTAATGAAAAACTGTTTTTT. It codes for CAQGGTNEKLFF.

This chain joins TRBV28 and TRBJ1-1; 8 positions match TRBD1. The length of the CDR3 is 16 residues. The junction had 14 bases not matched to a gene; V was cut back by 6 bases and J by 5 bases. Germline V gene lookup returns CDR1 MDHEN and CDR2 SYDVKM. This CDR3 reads CASSARGAGGLTEAFF. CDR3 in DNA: TGTGCCAGCAGCGCACGCGGGGCAGGGGGCTTGACTGAAGCTTTCTTT.

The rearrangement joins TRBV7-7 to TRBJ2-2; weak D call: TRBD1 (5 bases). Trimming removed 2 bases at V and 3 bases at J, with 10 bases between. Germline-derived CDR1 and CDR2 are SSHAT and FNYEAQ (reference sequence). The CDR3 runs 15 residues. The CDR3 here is CASSLRTGDTGELFF. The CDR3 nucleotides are TGTGCCAGCAGCTTACGTACAGGAGACACCGGGGAGCTGTTTTTT.

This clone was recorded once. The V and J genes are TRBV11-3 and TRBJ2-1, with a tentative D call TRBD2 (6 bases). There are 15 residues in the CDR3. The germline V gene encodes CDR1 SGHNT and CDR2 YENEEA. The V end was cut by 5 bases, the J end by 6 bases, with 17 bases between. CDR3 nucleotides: TGTGCCAGCAGCGGCGGGACTCTCCTTCGCAATGAGCAGTTCTTC. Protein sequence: CASSGGTLLRNEQFF.

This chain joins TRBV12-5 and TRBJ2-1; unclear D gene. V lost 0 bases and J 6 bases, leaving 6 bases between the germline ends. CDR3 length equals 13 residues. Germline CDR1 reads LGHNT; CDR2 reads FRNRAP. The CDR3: CASGLVGFNEQFF. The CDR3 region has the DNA TGTGCTAGTGGTTTGGTCGGGTTCAATGAGCAGTTCTTC.

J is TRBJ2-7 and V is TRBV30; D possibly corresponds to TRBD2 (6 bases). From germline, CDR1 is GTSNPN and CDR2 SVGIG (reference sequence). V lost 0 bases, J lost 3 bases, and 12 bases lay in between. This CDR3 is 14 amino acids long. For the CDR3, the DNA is TGTGCCTGGAGTGTACCCGGGGGTGGCTACGAGCAGTACTTC. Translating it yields CAWSVPGGGYEQYF.

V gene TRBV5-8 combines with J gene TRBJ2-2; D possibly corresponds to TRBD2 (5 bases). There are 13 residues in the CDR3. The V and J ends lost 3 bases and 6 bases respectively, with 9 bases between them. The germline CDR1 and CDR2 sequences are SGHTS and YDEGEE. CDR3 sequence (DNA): TGTGCCAGCAGCTGGGGTAGCGCCGGGGAGCTGTTTTTT. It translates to CASSWGSAGELFF.